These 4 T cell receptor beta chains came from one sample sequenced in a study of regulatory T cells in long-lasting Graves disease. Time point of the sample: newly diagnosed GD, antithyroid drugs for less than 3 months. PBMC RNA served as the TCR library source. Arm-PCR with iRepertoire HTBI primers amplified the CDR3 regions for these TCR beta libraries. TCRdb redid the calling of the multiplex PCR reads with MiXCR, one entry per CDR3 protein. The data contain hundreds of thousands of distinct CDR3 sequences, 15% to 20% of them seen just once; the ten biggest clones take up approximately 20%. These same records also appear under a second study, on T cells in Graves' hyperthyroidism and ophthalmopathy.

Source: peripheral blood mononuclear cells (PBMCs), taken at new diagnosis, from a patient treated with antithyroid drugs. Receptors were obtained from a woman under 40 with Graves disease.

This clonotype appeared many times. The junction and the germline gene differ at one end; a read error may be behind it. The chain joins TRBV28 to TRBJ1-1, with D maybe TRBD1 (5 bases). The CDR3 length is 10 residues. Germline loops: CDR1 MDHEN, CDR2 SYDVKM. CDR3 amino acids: CASSIREPSF. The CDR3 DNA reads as TGTGCCAGCAGTATCAGGGAGCCAAGCTTT.

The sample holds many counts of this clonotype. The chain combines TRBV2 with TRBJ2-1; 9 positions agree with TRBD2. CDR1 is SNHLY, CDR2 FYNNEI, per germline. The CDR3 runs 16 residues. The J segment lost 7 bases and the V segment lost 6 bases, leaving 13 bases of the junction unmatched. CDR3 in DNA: TGTGCCAGCAGCCCCGGGGGAAGCGGGAGGTTGAATGAGCAGTTCTTC. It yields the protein CASSPGGSGRLNEQFF.

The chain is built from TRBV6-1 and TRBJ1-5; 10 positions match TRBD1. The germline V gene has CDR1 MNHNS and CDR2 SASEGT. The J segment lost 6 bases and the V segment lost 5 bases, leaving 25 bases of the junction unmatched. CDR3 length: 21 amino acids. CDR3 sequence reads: CASSQGDPGTGEDRVVQPQHF. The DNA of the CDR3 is TGTGCCAGCAGTCAAGGCGATCCCGGGACAGGGGAGGATAGGGTCGTTCAGCCCCAGCATTTT.

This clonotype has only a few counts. The chain's CDR3 is CSARDRQGQGYTF. DNA of the CDR3: TGCAGTGCTAGAGATCGACAGGGGCAAGGCTACACCTTC. V is TRBV20-1 and J is TRBJ1-2; 8 bases fit TRBD1. The CDR3 has 13 residues. CDR1 and CDR2 from the germline V gene are DFQATT and SNEGSKA (reference sequence). With V trimmed by 0 bases and J by 8 bases, 5 bases remained unmatched.